These 30 T cell receptor beta chains were all obtained from the same sample, sequenced in a study of CD8 T cells in Susac syndrome. Random hexamers were used to reverse transcribe an amount of about 0.45 to 1 ug RNA. MiXCR, run by TCRdb on the immunoSEQ multiplex PCR reads, gives a single entry per CDR3 protein. The data hold 150,000 to 200,000 distinct CDR3 sequences, with roughly 95% observed a single time. Sequenced input: CD4+ T cells from PBMCs. The receptor source for this set is a human donor with multiple sclerosis.

The rearrangement uses TRBV30 and TRBJ2-5; 9 positions agree with TRBD2. V dropped 0 bases and J dropped 7; count of bases not matched to a gene: 6. Germline lookup yields CDR1 GTSNPN and CDR2 SVGIG (reference sequence). This CDR3 contains 14 residues. DNA for the CDR3: TGTGCCTGGAGTGTAAGCGGGGGGCAGGGGACCCAGTACTTC. Amino acid sequence: CAWSVSGGQGTQYF.

This clonotype was found once. V gene TRBV6-2 or TRBV6-3 combines with J gene TRBJ1-1, with 8 bases fitting TRBD1. The CDR3 runs 16 residues. Germline loops: CDR1 MNHEY, CDR2 SVGEGT. The trim removed 3 bases at V and 5 bases at J, leaving 11 bases unmatched. CDR3: CASSYRAGGLVTEAFF. The CDR3 DNA follows: TGTGCCAGCAGTTATCGGGCAGGGGGCCTCGTTACTGAAGCTTTCTTT.

The chain carries TRBV25-1 and TRBJ2-7; 9 bases are a match to TRBD2. The V gene's germline CDR1 is MGHDK and CDR2 SYGVNS. CDR3 length: 16 residues. V shed 8 bases and J 3 bases; nucleotides not matched to a gene: 14. The CDR3 nucleotides are TGTGCCAGCGGCCCCTCACCGGCTAGCGGGATCTACGAGCAGTACTTC. This encodes CASGPSPASGIYEQYF.

The chain recombines TRBV4-2 with TRBJ2-7; tentative D call: TRBD2 (5 bases). CDR1 is LGHNA, CDR2 YNFKEQ, per germline. This CDR3 is built from 16 residues. The germline V and J ends were trimmed by 1 base and 4 bases, with 17 bases remaining between them. CDR3 DNA: TGTGCCAGCAGCCAAGTATGGATGGGAGAGGCGTACGAGCAGTACTTC. As protein: CASSQVWMGEAYEQYF.

This clonotype is judged medium-sized. The rearrangement links TRBV7-9 to TRBJ2-6; no reliable D call. In germline, CDR1 is SEHNR, CDR2 FQNEAQ (reference sequence). V lost 4 bases and J 0 bases, leaving 1 base between the germline ends. The length of the CDR3 is 13 residues. The CDR3 DNA follows: TGTGCCAGCAGCTCCTCTGGGGCCAACGTCCTGACTTTC. Its translation is CASSSSGANVLTF.

V and J are TRBV12-3 or TRBV12-4 and TRBJ1-5; 7 bases map to TRBD1. The CDR3 has 14 amino acids. After removal of 6 bases from V and 2 bases from J, the junction contained 4 bases not matched to a gene. CDR3 amino acids: CASRGGAGNQPQHF. The CDR3 DNA sequence: TGTGCCAGCAGAGGGGGCGCCGGCAATCAGCCCCAGCATTTT.

The chain combines TRBV12-3 or TRBV12-4 with TRBJ1-1, with 7 bases aligning to TRBD1. The CDR3 covers 15 residues. The ends lost 5 bases at V and 11 bases at J; junction bases unmatched: 17. The CDR3 DNA sequence: TGTGCCAGCAGTCCTTACAGGGGTCCAACACTGGGGGCTTTCTTT. Its translation: CASSPYRGPTLGAFF.

The rearrangement uses TRBV12-3 or TRBV12-4 and TRBJ1-2; the D is unclear. V dropped 3 bases and J dropped 6 bases, with 5 bases sitting between them. The CDR3 is 11 residues long. The DNA of the CDR3 is TGTGCCAGCAGTTTCGGAGATGGCTACACCTTC. Protein sequence: CASSFGDGYTF.

V usage is TRBV27 and J usage is TRBJ1-1; perhaps TRBD1 as D (5 bases). Germline V gene data show CDR1 as MNHEY and CDR2 as SMNVEV (reference sequence). V lost 6 bases and J lost 3, with 11 bases in between. This CDR3 has 13 residues. The DNA of the CDR3 is TGTGCCAGCAGGGGGACGACGCACACTGAAGCTTTCTTT. Its translation is CASRGTTHTEAFF.

The chain recombines TRBV21-1 with TRBJ2-5. TRBV21-1 corresponds to a pseudogene. The CDR3 runs to 8 residues. Written as DNA, the CDR3 is TGTGCCAGGGAGACCCAGTACTTC. Translating it yields CARETQYF.

The chain employs TRBV7-8 and TRBJ2-7; tentative D call: TRBD2 (6 bases). The CDR3 loop spans 18 amino acids. With 0 bases removed from V and 0 bases from J, the gap between germline ends came to 18 bases. From germline, CDR1 is SGHVS and CDR2 FQNEAQ. CDR3 sequence: CASSLAIVVDYYSYEQYF. CDR3 nucleotides: TGTGCCAGCAGCTTAGCGATTGTAGTGGACTACTACTCCTACGAGCAGTACTTC.

The chain combines TRBV20-1 with TRBJ2-7, with TRBD2 matching 11 bases. With 5 bases clipped from V and 4 bases from J, the junction kept 16 bases outside the gene matches. In germline, CDR1 is DFQATT, CDR2 SNEGSKA (reference sequence). CDR3 length equals 17 residues. CDR3 bases: TGCAGTGCTCCAGAGATTACCGGGACTAGCGGAAAATACGAGCAGTACTTC. This sequence encodes CSAPEITGTSGKYEQYF.

The chain combines TRBV3-1 with TRBJ2-6; TRBD1 agrees at 9 bases. The junction had 8 bases not matched to a gene; V was cut back by 3 bases and J by 2 bases. This CDR3 is 18 amino acids long. The germline CDR1 and CDR2 sequences are LGHDT and YNNKEL (reference sequence). The CDR3 sequence: CASSQGDRGVAGANVLTF. The CDR3 coding sequence is TGTGCCAGCAGCCAGGGAGACAGGGGGGTCGCTGGGGCCAACGTCCTGACTTTC.

This chain connects TRBV12-3 or TRBV12-4 to TRBJ2-6, with no clear D. The CDR3 runs to 14 residues. The V gene lost 2 bases and the J gene lost 6 bases, with 8 bases spanning the gap. The CDR3 loop reads CASSLRQMANVLTF. In DNA, the CDR3 is TGTGCCAGCAGTTTAAGGCAGATGGCCAACGTCCTGACTTTC.

The chain joins TRBV9 to TRBJ1-3; D ambiguous. V lost 2 bases and J lost 4, with 7 bases in between. This CDR3 is built from 13 residues. The germline CDR1 and CDR2 sequences are SGDLS and YYNGEE. This CDR3 is CASSVLSGNTIYF. CDR3 coding DNA: TGTGCCAGCAGCGTGCTCTCCGGAAACACCATATATTTT.

The J gene is TRBJ1-1, the V gene TRBV29-1; a possible D gene is TRBD1 (5 bases). The germline V gene has CDR1 SQVTM and CDR2 ANQGSEA. Deletions cut 7 bases from V and 11 bases from J, with 17 bases between. This CDR3 is built from 11 residues. The CDR3 DNA reads as TGCAGCGGGGGGGAGGACTTTGTGGCTTTCTTT. Protein: CSGGEDFVAFF.

This clonotype was seen only a few times. J is TRBJ2-7 and V is TRBV30; TRBD2 agrees at 12 bases. The V gene's germline CDR1 is GTSNPN and CDR2 SVGIG (reference sequence). This CDR3 comprises 14 residues. With V trimmed by 1 base and J by 3 bases, 1 base remained unmatched. The CDR3 is CAWSGTSGNYEQYF. For the CDR3, the DNA is TGTGCCTGGAGTGGGACTAGCGGGAACTACGAGCAGTACTTC.

J is TRBJ2-5 and V is TRBV11-2, with 14 bases matching TRBD2. The junction had 7 bases not matched to a gene; V was cut back by 3 bases and J by 4 bases. There are 17 residues in the CDR3. In germline, CDR1 is SGHAT, CDR2 FQNNGV. In DNA form, the CDR3 reads TGTGCCAGCAGCTTCCCGGGACTAGCGGGAGTCGGAGAGACCCAGTACTTC. Its translation is CASSFPGLAGVGETQYF.

The chain is built from TRBV3-1 and TRBJ2-7; the D gene could be TRBD1 or TRBD2 (5 bases each). CDR3 length: 13 residues. With 2 bases removed from V and 3 bases from J, the gap between germline ends came to 8 bases. Germline V gives CDR1 LGHDT, CDR2 YNNKEL (reference sequence). The CDR3 is CASSQPGRYEQYF. In DNA form, the CDR3 reads TGTGCCAGCAGCCAACCGGGACGCTACGAGCAGTACTTC.

Only one count was recorded for this clonotype. The chain carries TRBV7-2 and TRBJ2-7; 7 nucleotides match TRBD1. This CDR3 is built from 14 residues. The J segment lost 4 bases and the V segment lost 5 bases, leaving 8 bases of the junction unmatched. The germline V gene has CDR1 SGHTA and CDR2 FQGNSA. CDR3 coding DNA: TGTGCCAGCAGCCACGGACAGGCACAATACGAGCAGTACTTC. It encodes CASSHGQAQYEQYF.

This clonotype came up once. The rearrangement links TRBV11-2 to TRBJ2-2, with 7 bases lining up with TRBD2. The CDR3 totals 14 residues. Germline CDR1 reads SGHAT; CDR2 reads FQNNGV. J was trimmed by 7 bases and V by 1 base; bases with no gene match: 3. The CDR3 loop reads CASSLVASGGELFF. In DNA form, the CDR3 reads TGTGCCAGCAGCTTAGTGGCTAGCGGCGGGGAGCTGTTTTTT. Together with reference TRBV11-2 and TRBJ2-2, the CDR3 gives the full variable domain: EAGVAQSPRYKIIEKRQSVAFWCNPISGHATLYWYQQILGQGPKLLIQFQNNGVVDDSQLPKDRFSAERLKGVDSTLKIQPAKLEDSAVYLCASSLVASGGELFFGEGSRLTVL.

The chain carries TRBV7-2 and TRBJ2-1; maybe TRBD2 (6 bases). This CDR3 spans 14 amino acids. Trimming left V 0 bases short and J 4 bases short, with 7 bases between. The germline V gene encodes CDR1 SGHTA and CDR2 FQGNSA. The CDR3: CASSLAGGYNEQFF. CDR3 coding DNA: TGTGCCAGCAGCTTAGCGGGAGGTTACAATGAGCAGTTCTTC. The variable domain in full, with the rest retrieved from reference TRBV7-2 and TRBJ2-1, is GAGVSQSPSNKVTEKGKDVELRCDPISGHTALYWYRQSLGQGLEFLIYFQGNSAPDKSGLPSDRFSAERTGGSVSTLTIQRTQQEDSAVYLCASSLAGGYNEQFFGPGTRLTVL.

V usage is TRBV30 and J usage is TRBJ1-1; no firm D call. This CDR3 contains 11 residues. Germline CDR1 reads GTSNPN; CDR2 reads SVGIG (reference sequence). With 8 bases removed from V and 5 bases from J, the gap between germline ends came to 12 bases. The CDR3 spells CAGGRWTEAFF. CDR3 DNA sequence: TGTGCCGGAGGGCGATGGACTGAAGCTTTCTTT.

V gene TRBV4-1 combines with J gene TRBJ2-7; unclear D gene. V was pared by 4 bases and J by 3 bases, with 16 bases between. The germline CDR1 and CDR2 sequences are MGHRA and YSYEKL. The CDR3 spans 15 residues. The CDR3 here is CASSLQPAGDYEQYF. The CDR3 nucleotides are TGCGCCAGCAGCCTCCAGCCGGCCGGAGACTACGAGCAGTACTTC.

The gene calls are TRBV10-3 and TRBJ1-2; a weak D match, TRBD1 (5 bases). CDR1 is ENHRY, CDR2 SYGVKD, per germline. The V gene lost 9 bases and the J gene lost 6 bases, with 17 bases spanning the gap. This CDR3 comprises 13 residues. In DNA, the CDR3 is TGTGCCATTTATCGGGACGGAGGACATGGCTACACCTTC. Residues: CAIYRDGGHGYTF.

This clonotype was seen only a few times. The V and J genes are TRBV28 and TRBJ1-4, with 7 nucleotides matching TRBD1. The V segment lost 5 bases and the J segment 5 bases; nucleotides outside the gene matches: 5. The CDR3 runs 14 residues. Germline-derived CDR1 and CDR2 are MDHEN and SYDVKM. The CDR3 DNA is TGTGCCAGCAGTAACAGGGGTCTGAATGAAAAACTGTTTTTT. The encoded protein is CASSNRGLNEKLFF.

The chain uses TRBV29-1 and TRBJ2-5; unclear D gene. The length of the CDR3 is 12 residues. The V gene lost 4 bases and the J gene lost 1 base, with 7 bases spanning the gap. Germline V gene sequence: CDR1 SQVTM, CDR2 ANQGSEA. CDR3 coding DNA: TGCAGCGTTGGGTCCACCCAAGAGACCCAGTACTTC. Protein product: CSVGSTQETQYF.

The chain has TRBV7-9 and TRBJ1-1, with a tentative D call TRBD1 (5 bases). The V end was cut by 5 bases, the J end by 5 bases, with 12 bases between. Germline V lookup: CDR1 SEHNR, CDR2 FQNEAQ (reference sequence). The CDR3 totals 13 residues. CDR3 DNA sequence: TGTGCCAGCAGCCGCATGGGGGGAACTGAAGCTTTCTTT. Translation: CASSRMGGTEAFF.

The V and J genes are TRBV20-1 and TRBJ2-2; D not certain. Trimming stripped 1 base from V and 4 bases from J, with 10 bases between. This CDR3 contains 14 residues. Germline V gene sequence: CDR1 DFQATT, CDR2 SNEGSKA (reference sequence). The CDR3 protein is CSARVPASTGELFF. For the CDR3, the DNA is TGCAGTGCTAGAGTTCCGGCTAGCACCGGGGAGCTGTTTTTT.

This clonotype showed up just once. The rearrangement uses TRBV20-1 and TRBJ2-7; TRBD1 matches 8 bases. The CDR3 spans 13 residues. V trimming: 6 bases; J trimming: 3 bases; junction bases outside the gene matches: 7. Germline V CDR1 and CDR2: DFQATT, SNEGSKA (reference sequence). CDR3 loop: CSASLQGDYEQYF. The CDR3 region has the DNA TGCAGTGCCTCTCTACAGGGGGACTACGAGCAGTACTTC.